A single sample gave rise to the 4 T cell receptor beta chains below, sequenced in a study of T cell changes during pregnancy in multiple sclerosis. TCRdb's copy holds only in-frame clones and misses some; the assay was immunoSEQ multiplex PCR. The table has approximately 60,000 clones, under 95% seen once. Sequenced material: peripheral blood, taken after pregnancy. Receptor source: a female donor in good health, enrolled as a control in a pregnancy study.

The rearrangement joins TRBV9 to TRBJ2-3; 11 nucleotides agree with TRBD2. V was clipped by 2 bases and J by 0 bases; unmatched bases: 2. Germline-derived CDR1 and CDR2 are SGDLS and YYNGEE. The CDR3 spans 16 residues. This CDR3 reads CASSVSGGGSTDTQYF. For the CDR3, the DNA is TGTGCCAGCAGCGTTAGCGGGGGGGGAAGCACAGATACGCAGTATTTT.

J is TRBJ1-2 and V is TRBV5-4; tentatively, D is TRBD1 (5 bases). Looked up from germline, CDR1 is SGHNT and CDR2 is YYREEE (reference sequence). V was trimmed by 1 base and J by 6 bases, leaving 19 bases between them. The CDR3 contains 16 residues. The CDR3 region is CASSLNRRGPGNGYTF. The CDR3, as DNA: TGTGCCAGCAGCTTGAATAGGAGGGGACCGGGAAATGGCTACACCTTC.

The gene calls are TRBV6-1 and TRBJ2-5; TRBD2 matches at 9 bases. Trimming cost V 5 bases and J 2 bases; bases outside gene matches: 6. Looked up from germline, CDR1 is MNHNS and CDR2 is SASEGT. The CDR3 has 15 residues. CDR3 coding DNA: TGTGCCAGCAGTTTCCGACTAGCGGTACAAGAGACCCAGTACTTC. As protein: CASSFRLAVQETQYF.

This chain connects TRBV2 to TRBJ1-2, with 8 bases that match TRBD1. The CDR3 runs 18 residues. Germline V gives CDR1 SNHLY, CDR2 FYNNEI. V lost 0 bases, J lost 3 bases, and 12 bases stayed unmatched. The CDR3 nucleotides read TGTGCCAGCAGTGAAGCGCTTCGGACAGGGATCCCCTACTATGGCTACACCTTC. Translating gives CASSEALRTGIPYYGYTF.